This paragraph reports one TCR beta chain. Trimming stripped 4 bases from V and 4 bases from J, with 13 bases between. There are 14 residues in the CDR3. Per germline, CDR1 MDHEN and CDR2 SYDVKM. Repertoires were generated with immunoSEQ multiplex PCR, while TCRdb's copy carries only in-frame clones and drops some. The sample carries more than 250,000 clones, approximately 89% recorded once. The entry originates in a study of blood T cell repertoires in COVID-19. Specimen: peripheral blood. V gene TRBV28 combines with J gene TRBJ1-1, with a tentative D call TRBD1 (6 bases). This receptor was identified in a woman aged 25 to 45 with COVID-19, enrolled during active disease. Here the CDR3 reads CASSYRATTTEAFF. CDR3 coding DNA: TGTGCCAGCAGTTACAGGGCCACCACCACTGAAGCTTTCTTT.